This TCR beta chain was documented in a study of PD-1 blockade in classical Hodgkin lymphoma. Germline V gene lookup returns CDR1 GTSNPN and CDR2 SVGIG (reference sequence). This CDR3 has 13 residues. Deletions cut 0 bases from V and 7 bases from J, with 10 bases between. The time point is: cycle 4 day 1 (C4D1), after 6 weeks of nivolumab. After autologous stem cell transplantation all patients relapsed, and prior brentuximab vedotin exposure differed between cohorts. TCRdb's copy holds only in-frame clones and misses some; the assay was immunoSEQ multiplex PCR. The sample gives approximately 26,000 clones, 80% of which show up once; 16% is in the top ten.

The gene calls are TRBV30 and TRBJ1-5, with D tentatively TRBD1 (5 bases). The sample here was peripheral blood mononuclear cells (PBMCs), taken before the fourth cycle of nivolumab. This sequence was found in a human donor with classical Hodgkin lymphoma. The CDR3 reads CAWSVGRDQPQHF. The CDR3 DNA reads TGTGCCTGGAGTGTAGGGAGGGACCAGCCCCAGCATTTT.